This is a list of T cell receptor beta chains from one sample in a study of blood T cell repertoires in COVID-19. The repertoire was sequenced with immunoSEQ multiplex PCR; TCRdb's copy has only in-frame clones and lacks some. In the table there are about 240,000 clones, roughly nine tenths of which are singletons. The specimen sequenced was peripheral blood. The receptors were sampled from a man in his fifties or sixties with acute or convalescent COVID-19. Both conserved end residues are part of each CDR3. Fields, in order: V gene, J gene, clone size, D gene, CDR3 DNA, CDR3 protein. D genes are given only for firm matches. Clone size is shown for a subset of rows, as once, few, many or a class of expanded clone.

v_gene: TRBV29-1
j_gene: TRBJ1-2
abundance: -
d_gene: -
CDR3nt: TGCAGCGTTGAGAGGTCAAGTTATGGCTACACCTTC
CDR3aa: CSVERSSYGYTF

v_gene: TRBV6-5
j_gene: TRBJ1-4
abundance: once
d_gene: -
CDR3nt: TGTGCCACCCACGGTGGTAGAGGGTTTAATGAAAAACTGTTTTTT
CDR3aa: CATHGGRGFNEKLFF

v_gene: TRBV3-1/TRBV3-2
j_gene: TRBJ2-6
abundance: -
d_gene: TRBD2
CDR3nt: TGTGCCAGCAGACGGACGGGAGGCCCCAGAACTGGGGCCAACGTCCTGACTTTC
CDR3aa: CASRRTGGPRTGANVLTF

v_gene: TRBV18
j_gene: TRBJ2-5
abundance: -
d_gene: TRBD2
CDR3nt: TGTGCCAGCTCCCCGGGACTAGAGCAAGAGACCCAGTACTTC
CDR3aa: CASSPGLEQETQYF

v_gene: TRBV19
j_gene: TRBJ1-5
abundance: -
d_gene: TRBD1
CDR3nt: TGTGCCAGTGGCGGGACAGTCAATCAGCCCCAGCATTTT
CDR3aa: CASGGTVNQPQHF

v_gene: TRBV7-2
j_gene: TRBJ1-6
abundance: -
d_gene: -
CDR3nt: TGTGCCAGCAGCTTAGATTTTGGGGAGGATTCACCCCTCCACTTT
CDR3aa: CASSLDFGEDSPLHF

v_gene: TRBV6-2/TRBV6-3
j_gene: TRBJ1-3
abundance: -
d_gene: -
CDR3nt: TGTGCCAGCAGTTACGGTCACAACTCTGGAAACACCATATATTTT
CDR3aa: CASSYGHNSGNTIYF

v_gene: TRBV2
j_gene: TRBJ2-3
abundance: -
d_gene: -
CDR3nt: TGTGCCAGCCGTGACGGGGTCACAGATACGCAGTATTTT
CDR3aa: CASRDGVTDTQYF

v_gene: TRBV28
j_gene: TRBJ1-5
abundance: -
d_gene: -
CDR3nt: TGTGCCAGCATAGGGGTAAGGAACCAGCCCCAGCATTTT
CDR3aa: CASIGVRNQPQHF

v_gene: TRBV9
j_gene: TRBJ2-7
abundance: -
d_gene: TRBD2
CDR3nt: TGTGCCAGCAGCGCCGCTGGGGCAGGGAGTGGACTAGCGGGAACCTACGAGCAGTACTTC
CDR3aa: CASSAAGAGSGLAGTYEQYF

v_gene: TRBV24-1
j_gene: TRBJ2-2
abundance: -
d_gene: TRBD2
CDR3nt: TGTGCCACCAGTGATTCCCTACTAGCGGGAGGGCGAAGGACCGGGGAGCTGTTTTTT
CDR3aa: CATSDSLLAGGRRTGELFF

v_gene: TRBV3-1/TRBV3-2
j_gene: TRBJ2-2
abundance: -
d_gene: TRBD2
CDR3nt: TGTGCCAGCAGCCAAGCAGCGGGAGGGAACACCGGGGAGCTGTTTTTT
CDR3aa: CASSQAAGGNTGELFF

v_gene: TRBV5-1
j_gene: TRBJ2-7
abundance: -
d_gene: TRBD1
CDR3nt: TGCGCCAGCAGCTTGGAAGGGACAGGCGACTACGAGCAGTACTTC
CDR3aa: CASSLEGTGDYEQYF

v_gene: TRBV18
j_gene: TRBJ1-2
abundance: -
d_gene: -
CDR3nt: TGTGCCAGCTCACCACTCAGGGAGGACTATGGCTACACCTTC
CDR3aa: CASSPLREDYGYTF

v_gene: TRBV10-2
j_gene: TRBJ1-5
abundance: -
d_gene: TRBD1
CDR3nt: TGCGCCAGCAGACCCACCGGGACAGGAAGGCAGCCCCAGCATTTT
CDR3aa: CASRPTGTGRQPQHF

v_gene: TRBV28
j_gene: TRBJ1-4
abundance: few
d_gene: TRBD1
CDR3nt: TGTGCCAGCAGTTTTCCGACAGGGATGGGAGAAAAACTGTTTTTT
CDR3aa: CASSFPTGMGEKLFF

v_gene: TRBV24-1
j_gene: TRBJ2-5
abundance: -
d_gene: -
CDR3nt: TGTGCCACCAGTGATTTAGCCAGGGGACACCAAGAGACCCAGTACTTC
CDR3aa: CATSDLARGHQETQYF

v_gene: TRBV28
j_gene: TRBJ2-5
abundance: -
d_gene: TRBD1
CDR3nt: TGTGCCAGCAGTCCACAGGGGACCCAAGAGACCCAGTACTTC
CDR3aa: CASSPQGTQETQYF

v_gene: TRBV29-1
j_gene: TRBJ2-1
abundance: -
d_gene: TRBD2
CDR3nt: TGCAGCGTTGTCGATCCGGGACTAGCGGGGACCTACAATGAGCAGTTCTTC
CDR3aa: CSVVDPGLAGTYNEQFF

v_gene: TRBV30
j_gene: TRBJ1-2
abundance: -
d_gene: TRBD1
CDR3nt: TGTGCCTGGAGTGGGGACAGGGAGCATGGCTACACCTTC
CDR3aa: CAWSGDREHGYTF

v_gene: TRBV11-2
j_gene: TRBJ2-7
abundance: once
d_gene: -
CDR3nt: TGTGCCAGCAGCTTAGGAGTCACTCTCTACGAGCAGTACTTC
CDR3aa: CASSLGVTLYEQYF

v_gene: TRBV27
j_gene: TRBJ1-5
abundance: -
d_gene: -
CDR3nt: TGTGCCAGCAGTCCCGGGGGGGGCAATCAGCCCCAGCATTTT
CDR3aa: CASSPGGGNQPQHF

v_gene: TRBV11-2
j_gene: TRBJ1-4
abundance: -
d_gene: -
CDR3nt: TGTGCCAGCAGCTTAGGGAACAGAAATGAAAAACTGTTTTTT
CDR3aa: CASSLGNRNEKLFF